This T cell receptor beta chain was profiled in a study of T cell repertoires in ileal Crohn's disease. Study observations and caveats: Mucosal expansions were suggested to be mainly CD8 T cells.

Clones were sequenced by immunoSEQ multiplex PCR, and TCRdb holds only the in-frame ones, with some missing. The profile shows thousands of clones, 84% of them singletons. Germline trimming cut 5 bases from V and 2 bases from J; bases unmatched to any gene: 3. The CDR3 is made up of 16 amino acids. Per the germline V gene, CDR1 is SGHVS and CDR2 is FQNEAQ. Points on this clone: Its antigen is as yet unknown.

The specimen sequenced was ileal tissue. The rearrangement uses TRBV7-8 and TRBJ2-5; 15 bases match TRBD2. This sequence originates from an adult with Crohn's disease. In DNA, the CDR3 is TGTGCCAGCAGCACCGGGACTAGCGGGAGGCAAGAGACCCAGTACTTC. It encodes CASSTGTSGRQETQYF.